The count of the clone carrying this TCR beta chain is one. No antigen is known for it. The data were obtained in a study of cytomegalovirus exposure and HLA in healthy donors. The study, taken as a whole, reports: Follow-up analysis seemed to connect common viral pathogens with several of the most significant clusters identified. In an earlier analysis, productive rearrangement rates for most beta V segments clustered near 87% or 30%. It is likely that the observed cluster of highly shared sequence variants was a sequencing artifact.

Researchers ran the PCR with 60 Vbeta and 13 Jbeta primers. Sequencing used immunoSEQ multiplex PCR; TCRdb keeps in-frame clones, though not all of them. This sample carries 200,000 or so clones, around 81% of them seen once, and the ten largest clones take approximately 2%. This CDR3 spans 15 amino acids. Germline-derived CDR1 and CDR2 are SGHRS and YFSETQ. V was cut by 0 bases and J by 6 bases, with 13 bases left in between. The sequencing sample was made of PBMCs. This clonotype was obtained from a woman aged 18-30 years in good health and CMV-seropositive. The chain joins TRBV5-1 to TRBJ1-5, with TRBD1 as a possible D gene (6 bases). This CDR3 reads CASSLVAGGGQPQHF. DNA for the CDR3: TGCGCCAGCAGCTTGGTAGCGGGGGGCGGTCAGCCCCAGCATTTT.